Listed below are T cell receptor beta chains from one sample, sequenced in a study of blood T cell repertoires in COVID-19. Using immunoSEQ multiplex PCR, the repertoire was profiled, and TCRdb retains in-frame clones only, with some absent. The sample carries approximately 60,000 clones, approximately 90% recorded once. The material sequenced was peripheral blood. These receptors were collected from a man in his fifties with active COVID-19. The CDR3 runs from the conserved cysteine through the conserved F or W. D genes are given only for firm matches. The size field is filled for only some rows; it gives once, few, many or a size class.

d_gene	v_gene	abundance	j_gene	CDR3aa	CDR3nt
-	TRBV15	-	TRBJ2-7	CATSRDRQASSYEQYF	TGTGCCACCAGCAGAGACCGGCAGGCAAGCTCCTACGAGCAGTACTTC
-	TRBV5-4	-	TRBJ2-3	CASSWRSGLDTDTQYF	TGTGCCAGCAGTTGGAGGAGCGGGCTAGACACAGATACGCAGTATTTT
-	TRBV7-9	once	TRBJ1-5	CASSDQRPQPQHF	TGTGCCAGCAGCGACCAGAGGCCTCAGCCCCAGCATTTT
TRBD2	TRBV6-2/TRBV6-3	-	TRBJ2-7	CASSKGPTSGGYEQYF	TGTGCCAGCAGTAAAGGACCTACTAGCGGGGGCTACGAGCAGTACTTC
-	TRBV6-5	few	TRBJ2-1	CASSYSMRNEQFF	TGTGCCAGCAGTTACTCGATGCGCAATGAGCAGTTCTTC
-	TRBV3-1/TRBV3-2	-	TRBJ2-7	CASSQGTSFTYEQYF	TGTGCCAGCAGCCAAGGTACTAGTTTTACTTACGAGCAGTACTTC
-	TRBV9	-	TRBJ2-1	CASSPSRTPYNEQFF	TGTGCCAGCAGCCCCTCTAGGACTCCTTACAATGAGCAGTTCTTC
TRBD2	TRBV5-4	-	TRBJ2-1	CASSRGGLAGGEQFF	TGTGCCAGCAGCCGCGGGGGGCTAGCGGGGGGAGAGCAGTTCTTC
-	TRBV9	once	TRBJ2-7	CASSPHGEAYEQYF	TGTGCCAGCAGCCCTCACGGGGAGGCCTACGAGCAGTACTTC
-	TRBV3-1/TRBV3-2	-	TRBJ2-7	CASSQYSYEQYF	TGTGCCAGCAGTCAATACTCCTACGAGCAGTACTTC
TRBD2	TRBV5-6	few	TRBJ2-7	CASSLVSGGYEQYF	TGTGCCAGCAGCTTGGTTAGCGGGGGATACGAGCAGTACTTC
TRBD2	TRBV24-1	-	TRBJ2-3	CATSDPTGAGGNTQYF	TGTGCCACCAGTGACCCGACGGGGGCGGGAGGTAATACGCAGTATTTT
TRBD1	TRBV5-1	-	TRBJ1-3	CASSPDRALGNTIYF	TGCGCCAGCAGCCCGGACAGGGCGCTGGGAAACACCATATATTTT
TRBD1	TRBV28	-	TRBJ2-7	CASSLETGRSYEQYF	TGTGCCAGCAGTTTAGAGACAGGGCGTAGCTACGAGCAGTACTTC
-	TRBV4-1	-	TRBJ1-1	CASRVTGDMNTEAFF	TGCGCCAGCAGGGTTACTGGGGACATGAACACTGAAGCTTTCTTT
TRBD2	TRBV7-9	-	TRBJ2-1	CASSRTSGGNDEQFF	TGTGCCAGCAGCCGGACTAGCGGGGGGAATGATGAGCAGTTCTTC
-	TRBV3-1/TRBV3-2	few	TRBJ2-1	CASSQSFRDSGTRRQFF	TGTGCCAGCAGCCAATCCTTCCGGGACAGCGGGACTAGGCGGCAGTTCTTC
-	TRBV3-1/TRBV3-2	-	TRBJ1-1	CASSQEGHETEAFF	TGTGCCAGCAGCCAAGAGGGGCATGAAACTGAAGCTTTCTTT
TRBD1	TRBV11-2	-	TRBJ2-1	CASSNFEPGGGRSYNEQFF	TGTGCCAGCAGCAATTTCGAACCAGGGGGCGGCAGGTCCTACAATGAGCAGTTCTTC
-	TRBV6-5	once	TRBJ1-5	CASRTDPARSQPQHF	TGTGCCAGCAGAACCGACCCAGCTCGGAGTCAGCCCCAGCATTTT
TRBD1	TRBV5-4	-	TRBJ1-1	CASSFDRENTEAFF	TGTGCCAGCAGCTTTGACAGGGAGAACACTGAAGCTTTCTTT
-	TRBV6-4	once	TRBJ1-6	CASSHDGGSPLHF	TGTGCCAGCAGCCACGACGGGGGGTCACCCCTCCACTTT